These 31 T cell receptor beta chains came from one sample sequenced in a study of beta chain features in type 1 diabetes. Findings and limits, study-wide: Patients with Type 1 diabetes showed moderately but significantly shorter TCRB CDR3s in all four CD4+ subsets.

These receptors' targets are unknown. Expressed TCRB transcripts were sequenced because the isolated RNA had all been reverse transcribed beforehand. The data were produced by immunoSEQ multiplex PCR, yet TCRdb's version contains in-frame clones alone and is incomplete. This sample has roughly 180,000 clones, with approximately 7.9% found just once. What was sequenced was central memory CD4+ T cells from blood. The receptors derive from a man in his late teens or twenties with type 1 diabetes.

The J gene is TRBJ2-3, the V gene TRBV11-2; D remains unclear. With 1 base removed from V and 5 bases from J, the gap between germline ends came to 7 bases. This CDR3 region has 13 residues. CDR1 and CDR2 from the germline V gene are SGHAT and FQNNGV. CDR3 nucleotides: TGTGCCAGCAGCTTAGGGTCAGGAGATACGCAGTATTTT. Its protein product is CASSLGSGDTQYF.

The chain recombines TRBV28 with TRBJ1-5; D might be TRBD1 (5 bases). Germline-derived CDR1 and CDR2 are MDHEN and SYDVKM. CDR3 length: 14 residues. V was shortened by 2 bases and J by 5 bases, with 10 bases between the two germline ends. This chain's CDR3 is CASSLGGAHQPQHF. For the CDR3, the DNA is TGTGCCAGCAGTTTAGGCGGGGCCCATCAGCCCCAGCATTTT.

Comment on this clone: Other DNA sequences in this specimen translate into the identical CDR3. The chain employs TRBV19 and TRBJ2-1, with D perhaps matching TRBD2 (6 bases). This CDR3 is built from 14 residues. CDR1 and CDR2 (germline): LNHDA, SQIVND (reference sequence). The V end lost 1 base, the J end lost 4 bases, and 8 bases lay between the germline ends. CDR3 protein: CASSIVGGYNEQFF. The CDR3, as DNA: TGTGCCAGTAGTATAGTCGGGGGATACAATGAGCAGTTCTTC.

This clone has a handful of counts. This chain links TRBV28 with TRBJ1-1; tentative D call: TRBD1 (6 bases). CDR3 size: 12 residues. Germline loops: CDR1 MDHEN, CDR2 SYDVKM. With 5 bases removed from V and 4 bases from J, the gap between germline ends came to 8 bases. The CDR3 loop reads CASSTGSTEAFF. CDR3 in DNA: TGTGCCAGCAGTACAGGGAGCACTGAAGCTTTCTTT.

V and J are TRBV30 and TRBJ1-2; 12 nucleotides align to TRBD1. Germline lookup yields CDR1 GTSNPN and CDR2 SVGIG (reference sequence). The V gene end was trimmed by 4 bases and the J gene end by 8 bases; junction bases not matched to a gene: 8. The CDR3 consists of 14 residues. CDR3 nucleotide sequence: TGTGCCTGGACCGCGGGACAGGGGGCAGGGGGCTACACCTTC. Its translation is CAWTAGQGAGGYTF.

The chain employs TRBV19 and TRBJ1-5; D is undetermined. This CDR3 comprises 20 residues. Germline CDR1 LNHDA, CDR2 SQIVND (reference sequence). Trimming took 7 bases from V and 1 from J, leaving 29 bases between them. The CDR3 bases are TGTGCCAGTAAGGACCTTTGGAGGACCCGCATAGGTTACAGCAATCAGCCCCAGCATTTT. The encoded protein is CASKDLWRTRIGYSNQPQHF.

J is TRBJ2-5 and V is TRBV5-1, with 7 bases that match TRBD1. The CDR3 extends over 14 amino acids. The J segment lost 0 bases and the V segment lost 3 bases, leaving 2 bases of the junction unmatched. The V gene's germline CDR1 is SGHRS and CDR2 YFSETQ. CDR3 sequence: CASSWDSNQETQYF. The DNA for the CDR3 is TGCGCCAGCAGCTGGGACAGTAACCAAGAGACCCAGTACTTC.

This chain uses TRBV2 with TRBJ2-7; 9 positions agree with TRBD1. After removal of 5 bases from V and 3 bases from J, the junction contained 11 bases not matched to a gene. CDR1 is SNHLY, CDR2 FYNNEI, per germline. This CDR3 contains 16 residues. CDR3 region: CASSLTGGRSVYEQYF. The CDR3 DNA follows: TGTGCCAGCAGTTTGACAGGGGGAAGGTCGGTCTACGAGCAGTACTTC.

This clone was found a few times. The rearrangement links TRBV5-4 to TRBJ2-3; D gene ambiguous. CDR3 length equals 14 residues. V was clipped by 4 bases and J by 3 bases, with 12 bases between them. Germline V CDR1 and CDR2: SGHNT, YYREEE (reference sequence). CDR3 in amino acids: CASSPLSSTDTQYF. CDR3 DNA: TGTGCCAGCAGCCCGTTGTCCTCTACAGATACGCAGTATTTT.

The V call is TRBV2, the J call TRBJ1-4; weak D call: TRBD1 (6 bases). V dropped 4 bases and J dropped 7 bases, with 10 bases sitting between them. The CDR3 loop spans 13 amino acids. Germline V CDR1 and CDR2: SNHLY, FYNNEI. The CDR3 region is CASSAGDGEKLFF. CDR3 DNA: TGTGCCAGCAGTGCAGGGGACGGTGAAAAACTGTTTTTT.

This clone was detected only a few times. The chain joins TRBV5-6 to TRBJ2-1; 7 bases are a match to TRBD1. CDR3 length: 15 residues. Per the germline V gene, CDR1 is SGHDT and CDR2 is YYEEEE. The V gene end was trimmed by 7 bases and the J gene end by 4 bases; junction bases not matched to a gene: 11. The CDR3 DNA follows: TGTGCCAGCGATGACGGACAGGACATGTACAATGAGCAGTTCTTC. Its protein is CASDDGQDMYNEQFF.

V gene TRBV5-1 combines with J gene TRBJ2-5; D is perhaps TRBD2 (7 bases). The V end lost 7 bases, the J end lost 2 bases, and 27 bases lay between the germline ends. The length of the CDR3 is 18 residues. Germline assignment: CDR1 SGHRS and CDR2 YFSETQ. CDR3 sequence reads: CASSSGGRAGGLQETQYF. CDR3 coding DNA: TGCGCCAGCTCCTCGGGGGGACGAGCCGGGGGCCTACAAGAGACCCAGTACTTC.

This clone has just a few counts. This chain uses TRBV18 with TRBJ2-3, with D unresolved. In germline, CDR1 is KGHSH, CDR2 LQKENI. The CDR3 is made up of 14 amino acids. Trimming took off 3 bases at V and 4 bases at J, with 11 bases between the two ends. Here the CDR3 reads CASSPGVFSDTQYF. CDR3 nucleotides: TGTGCCAGCTCACCCGGTGTTTTCTCAGATACGCAGTATTTT. Variable domain in full (rest from reference TRBV18 and TRBJ2-3): NAGVMQNPRHLVRRRGQEARLRCSPMKGHSHVYWYRQLPEEGLKFMVYLQKENIIDESGMPKERFSAEFPKEGPSILRIQQVVRGDSAAYFCASSPGVFSDTQYFGPGTRLTVL.

This clone appeared once. The gene calls are TRBV2 and TRBJ1-2, with TRBD1 matching over 11 bases. The ends lost 5 bases at V and 2 bases at J; junction bases unmatched: 4. From germline, CDR1 is SNHLY and CDR2 FYNNEI. The CDR3 spans 15 residues. The CDR3 spells CASSPRDRGNYGYTF. CDR3 in DNA: TGTGCCAGCAGTCCACGGGACAGGGGGAACTATGGCTACACCTTC.

V is TRBV7-2 and J is TRBJ2-7; TRBD1 aligns across 9 bases. Trimming cost V 5 bases and J 4 bases; bases outside gene matches: 6. CDR1 is SGHTA, CDR2 FQGNSA, per germline. This CDR3 is built from 14 residues. The CDR3 DNA follows: TGTGCCAGCAGCAGAACAGGGGGCGGGTACGAGCAGTACTTC. Protein sequence: CASSRTGGGYEQYF.

A remark on this clone: The CDR3 carries no conserved terminal phenylalanine or tryptophan, so it likely arises from a read error. It is unclear where the CDR3 begins or ends on the DNA, so no DNA is shown, and the CDR3 is as TCRdb lists it. The gene calls are TRBV15 and TRBJ1-1; no check of the table's D call, TRBD1, against the DNA was made. In germline, CDR1 is LNHNV, CDR2 YYDKDF (reference sequence). 9 amino acids form the CDR3, both terminal residues included. CDR3 in amino acids: CATRRKQLR.

This clone was seen a few times. The chain uses TRBV7-9 and TRBJ1-6; D is possibly TRBD1 (6 bases). V gave up 8 bases and J gave up 0 bases, with 11 bases separating them. Germline lookup yields CDR1 SEHNR and CDR2 FQNEAQ (reference sequence). The CDR3 contains 15 residues. The CDR3 sequence: CASDTGSSYNSPLHF. The DNA of the CDR3 is TGTGCCAGCGATACAGGGAGCTCCTATAATTCACCCCTCCACTTT.

This clone has a handful of counts. The gene calls are TRBV6-5 and TRBJ2-7; 9 nucleotides match TRBD2. The CDR3 totals 15 residues. Germline trimming cut 4 bases from V and 4 bases from J; bases unmatched to any gene: 8. The V gene's germline CDR1 is MNHEY and CDR2 SVGAGI. The CDR3 DNA reads as TGTGCCAGCAGTTTGACGACTAGCGGTGGGTACGAGCAGTACTTC. It specifies CASSLTTSGGYEQYF.

This clone occurred a few times. The genes are TRBV4-2 and TRBJ2-7; 14 nucleotides agree with TRBD2. After removal of 4 bases from V and 6 bases from J, the junction contained 17 bases not matched to a gene. The germline V gene has CDR1 LGHNA and CDR2 YNFKEQ. This CDR3 region has 19 residues. CDR3 coding DNA: TGTGCCAGCAGCCGCCAATTAGGCCAGGGACTAGCGGGAGCGGGCGAGCAGTACTTC. Translation: CASSRQLGQGLAGAGEQYF.

This clone has a count of ten or more. V gene TRBV29-1 combines with J gene TRBJ1-2; D may be TRBD1 (6 bases). Germline-derived CDR1 and CDR2 are SQVTM and ANQGSEA. V was trimmed by 6 bases and J by 8 bases, leaving 19 bases between them. This CDR3 is 13 amino acids long. In DNA form, the CDR3 reads TGCAGCGTCTCCGCGACAGGATCTGGGGGCTACACCTTC. The encoded protein is CSVSATGSGGYTF. Full variable domain (rest looked up from reference TRBV29-1 and TRBJ1-2): SAVISQKPSRDICQRGTSLTIQCQVDSQVTMMFWYRQQPGQSLTLIATANQGSEATYESGFVIDKFPISRPNLTFSTLTVSNMSPEDSSIYLCSVSATGSGGYTFGSGTRLTVV.

This clone was seen ten or more times. The chain has TRBV18 and TRBJ1-1; the match to TRBD1 covers 12 bases. The J segment lost 11 bases and the V segment lost 5 bases, leaving 12 bases of the junction unmatched. The V gene's germline CDR1 is KGHSH and CDR2 LQKENI. This CDR3 has 15 amino acids. CDR3: CASSAPGQGASDAFF. CDR3 sequence (DNA): TGTGCCAGCTCAGCTCCGGGACAGGGGGCGAGCGACGCTTTCTTT. The whole variable domain, remainder taken from reference TRBV18 and TRBJ1-1, is NAGVMQNPRHLVRRRGQEARLRCSPMKGHSHVYWYRQLPEEGLKFMVYLQKENIIDESGMPKERFSAEFPKEGPSILRIQQVVRGDSAAYFCASSAPGQGASDAFFGQGTRLTVV.

This clone was counted between two and nine times. V is TRBV28 and J is TRBJ1-2, with a possible D match to TRBD1 (6 bases). CDR3 length equals 12 residues. Germline V gives CDR1 MDHEN, CDR2 SYDVKM. The V gene lost 7 bases and the J gene lost 2 bases, with 8 bases spanning the gap. The CDR3: CASIGQNYGYTF. The CDR3 DNA follows: TGTGCCAGCATCGGACAGAACTATGGCTACACCTTC.

The table lists this clone with many counts. V is TRBV10-3 and J is TRBJ2-1, with D maybe TRBD2 (6 bases). V shed 0 bases and J shed 0 bases, with 12 bases lying between them. This CDR3 is built from 17 residues. The germline V gene has CDR1 ENHRY and CDR2 SYGVKD. DNA for the CDR3: TGTGCCATCAGTGAGTCGAATGCGGGGAGCTCCTACAATGAGCAGTTCTTC. It yields the protein CAISESNAGSSYNEQFF.

Written as DNA, the CDR3 is TGTGCCAGCAGTGCCGGACTGGGAGGATCACCCCTCCACTTT. Encoded protein: CASSAGLGGSPLHF. The gene calls are TRBV6-5 and TRBJ1-6, with D hard to call. CDR1 is MNHEY and CDR2 is SVGAGI in the germline V gene. The germline V and J ends were trimmed by 5 bases and 10 bases, with 15 bases remaining between them. The length of the CDR3 is 14 residues.

The chain couples TRBV6-6 to TRBJ2-6; TRBD1 matches 9 bases. Germline CDR1 is MNHNY and CDR2 is SVGAGI (reference sequence). This CDR3 contains 16 residues. The V segment lost 7 bases and the J segment 2 bases; nucleotides outside the gene matches: 6. For the CDR3, the DNA is TGTGCCAGCATTAGGGGACAGGGCCCTGGGGCCAACGTCCTGACTTTC. The encoded protein is CASIRGQGPGANVLTF.

Only a few counts were recorded for this clone. This chain joins TRBV2 and TRBJ1-1; 7 bases map to TRBD1. Germline V gene data show CDR1 as SNHLY and CDR2 as FYNNEI. The CDR3 is 14 residues long. After removal of 4 bases from V and 5 bases from J, the junction contained 7 bases not matched to a gene. CDR3 sequence reads: CASSVTGMGTEAFF. The CDR3 DNA sequence: TGTGCCAGCAGTGTGACAGGGATGGGAACTGAAGCTTTCTTT.

This clone showed up just a few times. The chain recombines TRBV19 with TRBJ2-3; TRBD1 agrees at 8 bases. This CDR3 contains 12 residues. V trimming: 4 bases; J trimming: 9 bases; junction bases outside the gene matches: 3. Germline lookup yields CDR1 LNHDA and CDR2 SQIVND (reference sequence). CDR3 sequence: CASSSGTGTQYF. The CDR3 DNA reads TGTGCCAGTAGTAGCGGGACAGGCACGCAGTATTTT.

This clone turned up a few times. Here the CDR3 reads CASSRSGGGADTQYF. The CDR3 nucleotides read TGTGCCAGCAGCCGAAGCGGGGGAGGAGCAGATACGCAGTATTTT. The J gene is TRBJ2-3, the V gene TRBV7-9, with 8 bases aligning to TRBD2. The CDR3 covers 15 residues. V dropped 5 bases and J dropped 4; count of bases not matched to a gene: 8. The germline gives CDR1 SEHNR, CDR2 FQNEAQ (reference sequence).

The chain couples TRBV5-1 to TRBJ1-6, with 10 bases that match TRBD1. This CDR3 region has 17 residues. The germline CDR1 and CDR2 sequences are SGHRS and YFSETQ. V dropped 0 bases and J dropped 6; count of bases not matched to a gene: 6. The CDR3 bases are TGCGCCAGCAGCTTGGAGGACAGGGGGACGAGTAATTCACCCCTCCACTTT. Translating it yields CASSLEDRGTSNSPLHF.

This clone was detected a few times. J is TRBJ1-5 and V is TRBV28; maybe TRBD1 (6 bases). Germline CDR1 is MDHEN and CDR2 is SYDVKM. The CDR3 runs to 16 residues. V was pared by 6 bases and J by 4 bases, with 19 bases between. This CDR3 reads CASRDSGTIGNQPQHF. DNA for the CDR3: TGTGCCAGCAGGGACAGCGGTACGATAGGAAATCAGCCCCAGCATTTT.

CDR3 region: CASSSRKRRGYTF. The CDR3 DNA reads as TGTGCCAGCAGTTCAAGGAAGCGTCGAGGCTACACCTTC. V and J are TRBV28 and TRBJ1-2; D is uncertain. The CDR3 loop spans 13 amino acids. CDR1 is MDHEN and CDR2 is SYDVKM in the germline V gene. The V gene lost 4 bases and the J gene lost 8 bases, with 14 bases spanning the gap.